The clone carrying this T cell receptor beta chain was seen only once. The record originates from a study of cytomegalovirus exposure and HLA in healthy donors. PCR employed 60 Vbeta and 13 Jbeta primers. Some clones are missing from TCRdb's copy, which holds only in-frame ones; the method was immunoSEQ multiplex PCR. The sample comprises fewer than 140,000 clones, more than 65% of which are singletons, and 0.6% to 1% rests with the top ten. This receptor was taken from a boy between 10 and 17 years old in good health and CMV-seronegative. The sequenced material came from PBMCs.

CDR3 DNA: TGTGCCAGCAGCTCCACCGCGGGGCTAGGGACTGAAGCTTTCTTT. Its translation: CASSSTAGLGTEAFF. The V and J genes are TRBV7-2 and TRBJ1-1; D possibly corresponds to TRBD1 (5 bases). Germline V gene lookup returns CDR1 SGHTA and CDR2 FQGNSA. CDR3 length: 15 amino acids. V was pared by 4 bases and J by 5 bases, with 17 bases between.